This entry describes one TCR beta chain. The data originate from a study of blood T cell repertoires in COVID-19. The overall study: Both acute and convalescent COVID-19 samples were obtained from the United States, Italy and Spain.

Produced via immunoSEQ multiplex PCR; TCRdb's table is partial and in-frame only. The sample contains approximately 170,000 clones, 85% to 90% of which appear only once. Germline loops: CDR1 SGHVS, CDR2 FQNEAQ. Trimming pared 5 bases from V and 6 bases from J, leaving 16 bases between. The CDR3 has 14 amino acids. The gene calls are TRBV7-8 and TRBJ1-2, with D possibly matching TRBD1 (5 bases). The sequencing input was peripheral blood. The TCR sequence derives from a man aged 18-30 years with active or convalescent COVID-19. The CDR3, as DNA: TGTGCCAGCAGCCGGGACTCTAAAATCGATGGCTACACCTTC. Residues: CASSRDSKIDGYTF.